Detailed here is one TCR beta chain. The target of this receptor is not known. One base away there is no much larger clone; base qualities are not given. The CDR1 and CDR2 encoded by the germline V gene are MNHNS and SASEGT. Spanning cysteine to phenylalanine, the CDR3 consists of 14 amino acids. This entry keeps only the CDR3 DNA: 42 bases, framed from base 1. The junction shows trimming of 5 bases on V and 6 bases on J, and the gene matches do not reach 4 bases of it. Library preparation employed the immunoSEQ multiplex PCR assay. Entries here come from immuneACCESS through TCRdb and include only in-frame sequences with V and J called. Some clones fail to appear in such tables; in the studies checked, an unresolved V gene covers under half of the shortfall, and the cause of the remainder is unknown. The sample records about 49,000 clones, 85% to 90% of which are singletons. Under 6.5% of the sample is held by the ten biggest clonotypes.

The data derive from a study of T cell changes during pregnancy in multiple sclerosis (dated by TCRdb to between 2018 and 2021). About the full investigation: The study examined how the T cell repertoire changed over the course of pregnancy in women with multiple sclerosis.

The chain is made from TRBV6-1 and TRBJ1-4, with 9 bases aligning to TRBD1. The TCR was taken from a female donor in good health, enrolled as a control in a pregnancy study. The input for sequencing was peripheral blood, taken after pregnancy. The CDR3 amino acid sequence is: CASSPGQGHEKLFF. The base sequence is TGTGCCAGCAGTCCGGGACAGGGCCATGAAAAACTGTTTTTT.